One sample yielded the 25 T cell receptor beta chains listed below, sequenced in a study of glioma-infiltrating T cells after dendritic cell vaccination. This table comes from immunoSEQ multiplex PCR, and its TCRdb copy is limited to in-frame clones, with some not included. Of roughly 83,000 clones listed, just over 85% are singletons. Sequencing was performed on blood, taken before dendritic cell vaccination. The receptors derive from a human donor with glioblastoma.

The chain employs TRBV10-1 and TRBJ2-7, with D uncertain. This CDR3 spans 12 amino acids. V dropped 7 bases and J dropped 3 bases, with 10 bases sitting between them. Germline CDR1 WNHNN, CDR2 SYGVQD (reference sequence). The CDR3 DNA reads TGCGCCAGCACCGCGGCCGGCTACGAGCAGTACTTC. The encoded protein is CASTAAGYEQYF.

A word on this clone: The junction departs from the called germline gene at one end, perhaps through a read error. The V call is TRBV19, the J call TRBJ1-2, with TRBD1 identical over 12 bases. Germline V gene lookup returns CDR1 LNHDA and CDR2 SQIVND (reference sequence). The CDR3 contains 13 residues. The CDR3 is CASSARDRGLVSF. For the CDR3, the DNA is TGTGCCAGTAGTGCCCGGGACAGGGGGCTCGTTTCCTTC.

The CDR3 here is CASSLGGTGASEQYF. The CDR3 nucleotides are TGTGCCAGCAGCTTAGGCGGGACAGGGGCTAGCGAGCAGTACTTC. The V gene is TRBV7-2, the J gene TRBJ2-7; 10 positions agree with TRBD1. V shed 1 base, J shed 6 bases, and the junction held 6 bases outside the gene matches. The CDR3 consists of 15 residues. The germline gives CDR1 SGHTA, CDR2 FQGNSA.

The chain has TRBV4-3 and TRBJ2-7; D is ambiguous. V lost 0 bases to trimming and J lost 0 bases, with 9 bases between them. This CDR3 is built from 15 residues. The germline V gene has CDR1 LGHNA and CDR2 YSLEER. The CDR3 sequence is CASSQDSLASYEQYF. The CDR3, as DNA: TGCGCCAGCAGCCAAGACTCGCTGGCCTCCTACGAGCAGTACTTC.

This clone was detected only once. This chain connects TRBV7-9 to TRBJ1-1; 7 nucleotides align to TRBD1. Germline V CDR1 and CDR2: SEHNR, FQNEAQ (reference sequence). The CDR3 spans 17 residues. With V trimmed by 3 bases and J by 0 bases, 10 bases remained unmatched. CDR3 region: CASSFSLPGQMNTEAFF. The CDR3 nucleotides read TGTGCCAGCAGCTTTTCCCTACCGGGACAGATGAACACTGAAGCTTTCTTT.

V and J are TRBV5-1 and TRBJ2-7, with 8 positions matching TRBD1. The CDR3 is made up of 15 amino acids. Germline CDR1 is SGHRS and CDR2 is YFSETQ. V lost 0 bases, J lost 0 bases, and 2 bases stayed unmatched. DNA of the CDR3: TGCGCCAGCAGCTTGGACGGACAGGGCTCCTACGAGCAGTACTTC. Translating it yields CASSLDGQGSYEQYF.

The chain is built from TRBV10-3 and TRBJ2-7; 13 bases are a match to TRBD2. The CDR3 is made up of 14 amino acids. Per the germline V gene, CDR1 is ENHRY and CDR2 is SYGVKD. Trimming cost V 3 bases and J 5 bases; bases outside gene matches: 1. CDR3: CAISDTSGRDEQYF. DNA for the CDR3: TGTGCCATCAGTGACACTAGCGGGAGGGACGAGCAGTACTTC.

This sequence joins TRBV7-2 and TRBJ2-5, with D perhaps TRBD2 (6 bases). The V gene lost 1 base and the J gene lost 7 bases, with 22 bases spanning the gap. This CDR3 is built from 17 residues. Germline assignment: CDR1 SGHTA and CDR2 FQGNSA. The chain's CDR3 is CASSLVVRRDPRGTQYF. CDR3 DNA: TGTGCCAGCAGCTTAGTAGTCCGGCGGGACCCTCGGGGGACCCAGTACTTC.

V usage is TRBV7-9 and J usage is TRBJ2-7; the D gene is possibly TRBD2 (6 bases). Germline V gene sequence: CDR1 SEHNR, CDR2 FQNEAQ (reference sequence). This CDR3 spans 15 amino acids. The germline V and J ends were trimmed by 1 base and 4 bases, with 14 bases remaining between them. The CDR3 DNA follows: TGTGCCAGCAGCTTAGGTACGGGAGTGAGGTACGAGCAGTACTTC. This translates into CASSLGTGVRYEQYF.

The CDR3 sequence is CASAGASGYNEQFF. In nucleotides, the CDR3 is TGTGCCAGCGCAGGGGCTAGCGGATACAATGAGCAGTTCTTC. The chain carries TRBV7-9 and TRBJ2-1; a possible D gene is TRBD2 (7 bases). CDR1 and CDR2 from the germline V gene are SEHNR and FQNEAQ (reference sequence). V gave up 8 bases and J gave up 4 bases, with 15 bases separating them. The CDR3 spans 14 residues. Complete variable domain (other parts from reference TRBV7-9 and TRBJ2-1): DTGVSQNPRHKITKRGQNVTFRCDPISEHNRLYWYRQTLGQGPEFLTYFQNEAQLEKSRLLSDRFSAERPKGSFSTLEIQRTEQGDSAMYLCASAGASGYNEQFFGPGTRLTVL.

This chain uses TRBV5-4 with TRBJ1-1; no clear D. Germline CDR1 reads SGHNT; CDR2 reads YYREEE (reference sequence). V was cut by 10 bases and J by 3 bases, with 13 bases left in between. This CDR3 region has 12 residues. The CDR3 nucleotides read TGTGCCCTTGGTGCGGGATACACTGAAGCTTTCTTT. Encoded protein: CALGAGYTEAFF.

This clone was observed a single time. CDR3 amino acids: CAWSVWDSGDSGEKLFF. CDR3 bases: TGTGCCTGGAGTGTTTGGGATTCGGGGGATTCCGGCGAAAAACTGTTTTTT. The chain recombines TRBV30 with TRBJ1-4; D may be TRBD1 (5 bases). Trimming removed 0 bases from V and 8 bases from J, with 22 bases in between. The CDR3 extends over 17 amino acids. CDR1 is GTSNPN and CDR2 is SVGIG in the germline V gene (reference sequence).

The chain carries TRBV5-1 and TRBJ2-1; D might be TRBD2 (6 bases). Germline V lookup: CDR1 SGHRS, CDR2 YFSETQ. The CDR3 is made up of 15 amino acids. V was pared by 3 bases and J by 7 bases, with 17 bases between. The CDR3 coding sequence is TGCGCCAGCAGCTCCGGGAGCGGGTCTGAAAATGAGCAGTTCTTC. It translates to CASSSGSGSENEQFF. The full variable domain, in which reference TRBV5-1 and TRBJ2-1 provide the parts outside the CDR3, is KAGVTQTPRYLIKTRGQQVTLSCSPISGHRSVSWYQQTPGQGLQFLFEYFSETQRNKGNFPGRFSGRQFSNSRSEMNVSTLELGDSALYLCASSSGSGSENEQFFGPGTRLTVL.

The chain links TRBV5-6 to TRBJ2-2; TRBD2 agrees at 8 bases. Trimming removed 4 bases from V and 8 bases from J; junction bases left unmatched: 10. The CDR3 loop spans 15 amino acids. CDR1 is SGHDT, CDR2 YYEEEE, per germline. CDR3 in amino acids: CASSGAGGHSGELFF. The CDR3 DNA sequence: TGTGCCAGCAGCGGCGCGGGGGGCCATTCTGGGGAGCTGTTTTTT. The full variable domain, rest sourced from reference TRBV5-6 and TRBJ2-2, is DAGVTQSPTHLIKTRGQQVTLRCSPKSGHDTVSWYQQALGQGPQFIFQYYEEEERQRGNFPDRFSGHQFPNYSSELNVNALLLGDSALYLCASSGAGGHSGELFFGEGSRLTVL.

The chain uses TRBV4-1 and TRBJ2-1, with 8 bases lining up with TRBD2. This CDR3 region has 21 residues. Germline V gene lookup returns CDR1 MGHRA and CDR2 YSYEKL. V lost 1 base and J lost 0; bases outside the gene matches: 17. In DNA, the CDR3 is TGCGCCAGCAGCCAAGGTCTTGTAGCGGGAAAGCTAGTATCCTCCTACAATGAGCAGTTCTTC. As protein: CASSQGLVAGKLVSSYNEQFF.

The rearrangement uses TRBV5-4 and TRBJ2-5; 8 bases agree with TRBD1. From germline, CDR1 is SGHNT and CDR2 YYREEE (reference sequence). The CDR3 is 14 amino acids. Germline trimming cut 5 bases from V and 3 bases from J; bases unmatched to any gene: 6. Written as DNA, the CDR3 is TGTGCCAGCAGTCCAGGACAGGGCAAAGAGACCCAGTACTTC. The encoded protein is CASSPGQGKETQYF.

This chain links TRBV5-5 with TRBJ1-1; D gene ambiguous. Germline V gives CDR1 SGHKS, CDR2 YYEKEE (reference sequence). This CDR3 has 16 residues. Deletions cut 0 bases from V and 0 bases from J, with 12 bases between. Here the CDR3 DNA reads TGTGCCAGCAGCTTGGCCCAACAGAAGATGAACACTGAAGCTTTCTTT. Translating it yields CASSLAQQKMNTEAFF.

This chain links TRBV5-1 with TRBJ1-2; TRBD1 is a possible D gene (5 bases). The ends were cut back, 5 bases at V and 13 bases at J, with 27 bases in the middle. Per germline, CDR1 SGHRS and CDR2 YFSETQ. The CDR3 is 15 amino acids. The CDR3 DNA reads TGCGCCAGCAGACGCACCTTGACAGACCAACAGATGGTCACCTTC. Amino acids: CASRRTLTDQQMVTF.

J is TRBJ1-6 and V is TRBV5-4, with D possibly being TRBD1 (6 bases). CDR1 SGHNT and CDR2 YYREEE come from the germline V gene (reference sequence). V dropped 5 bases and J dropped 8 bases, with 17 bases sitting between them. This CDR3 has 15 amino acids. CDR3 in DNA: TGTGCCAGCAGGATAACCGGGACATCTGATTCACCCCTCCACTTT. Protein sequence: CASRITGTSDSPLHF.

The rearrangement uses TRBV28 and TRBJ2-7; D is perhaps TRBD1 (5 bases). CDR3 length: 13 residues. Between the trimmed V and J ends, which lost 6 bases and 2 bases, there was a span of 11 bases. Germline CDR1 MDHEN, CDR2 SYDVKM. The CDR3 DNA follows: TGTGCCAGCAGCCCTGGACACACCTACGAGCAGTACTTC. Protein: CASSPGHTYEQYF.

J is TRBJ2-1 and V is TRBV6-1, with D perhaps TRBD1 (6 bases). CDR1 is MNHNS and CDR2 is SASEGT in the germline V gene. Trimming cost V 2 bases and J 0 bases, with 20 bases left between them. The CDR3 has 19 amino acids. CDR3 sequence (DNA): TGTGCCAGCAGTGAATTCAGGGGTGAAGGGCTCAGCTCCTACAATGAGCAGTTCTTC. This encodes CASSEFRGEGLSSYNEQFF.

The gene calls are TRBV28 and TRBJ2-2, with 8 nucleotides matching TRBD1. This CDR3 region has 15 residues. Trimming removed 7 bases from V and 1 base from J; junction bases left unmatched: 5. The germline CDR1 and CDR2 sequences are MDHEN and SYDVKM. The CDR3 here is CASNGQGRNTGELFF. In DNA, the CDR3 is TGTGCCAGCAACGGACAGGGTCGGAACACCGGGGAGCTGTTTTTT.

The rearrangement uses TRBV4-3 and TRBJ1-4, with D possibly being TRBD1 (6 bases). The germline gives CDR1 LGHNA, CDR2 YSLEER. The germline V and J ends were trimmed by 0 bases and 4 bases, with 9 bases remaining between them. This CDR3 spans 15 amino acids. This CDR3 reads CASSQDIGGNEKLFF. CDR3 nucleotides: TGCGCCAGCAGCCAAGATATAGGGGGTAATGAAAAACTGTTTTTT.

This chain connects TRBV6-5 to TRBJ2-1, with 11 bases fitting TRBD2. The junction had 8 bases not matched to a gene; V was cut back by 6 bases and J by 7 bases. CDR3 length: 15 residues. CDR1 is MNHEY and CDR2 is SVGAGI in the germline V gene. The CDR3, as DNA: TGTGCCAGCAGAATACTAGCGGGAGTTCCTAATGAGCAGTTCTTC. Amino acids: CASRILAGVPNEQFF.

The CDR3 coding sequence is TGCAGCGTTTCACGACAGGAACCTTACAATGAGCAGTTCTTC. It specifies CSVSRQEPYNEQFF. V usage is TRBV29-1 and J usage is TRBJ2-1, with a weak D call TRBD1 (6 bases). The length of the CDR3 is 14 residues. Germline loops: CDR1 SQVTM, CDR2 ANQGSEA. The V gene lost 5 bases and the J gene lost 4 bases, with 15 bases spanning the gap.